This section outlines one T cell receptor beta chain sequence together with its context. This CDR3 is 13 amino acids long. The germline V gene has CDR1 MNHEY and CDR2 SMNVEV (reference sequence). Trimming removed 3 bases from V and 6 bases from J, with 11 bases in between. The test was conducted at deep level. When replicate PCRs were run on unsorted PBMC, they used around 0.3 ug DNA, around 30,000 T cell genomes. Only in-frame clones appear in the TCRdb table, and some are missing; sequencing was by immunoSEQ multiplex PCR. The sample lists 470,000 or so clones; approximately 82% were seen once. The data derive from a study of shared clonotypes between healthy human individuals.

The receptor comes from a woman aged 40-49 years in good health. Some clones in this sample may be carry-over from other donors' samples. Input material: PBMCs. The chain carries TRBV27 and TRBJ2-5; D not certain. CDR3 in amino acids: CASSFSIGKTQYF. The CDR3 nucleotides read TGTGCCAGCAGTTTCTCCATAGGGAAGACCCAGTACTTC.